Listed here is a single T cell receptor (beta chain). The clone's antigen remains unknown. There are no base qualities to consult, and no much larger clone falls within one base. The junction shows trimming of 2 bases on V and 4 bases on J, plus 12 bases between the germline ends. CDR3 length: 14 amino acids, cysteine to phenylalanine. Of all the DNA, just the CDR3 is kept, 42 bases in frame from base 1. As encoded in the germline V gene, CDR1 is SGDLS while CDR2 is YYNGEE. These data belong to a study of blood T cell repertoires in COVID-19 (dated by TCRdb to 2020 to 2022). About the full investigation: Samples from collaborators originated in the United States, Italy and Spain and spanned both the acute and convalescent phases of COVID-19. The prospective study material was composed of cDNA or gDNA derived from T cells, B-cell-depleted T cells, or PBMCs. Subjects who had been exposed to COVID-19, were actively infected with it, or had recovered from it provided the deeply sampled blood TCRbeta repertoires that made up the dataset. The repertoires were released in a freely available public database intended as a resource for research on the immune response to SARS-CoV-2. The samples were drawn from the first 160 participants of the ongoing ImmuneRACE study and from over a thousand subjects provided by 6 global collaborators. A de-identified subject ID, COVID-19 status, age in years and sex were almost always included in the sample metadata. Where available, HLA class I and class II types were taken from metadata supplied by the sample provider and were not determined by assay-based typing. Beyond this particular receptor, the publication reports: The quantity of clinical and demographic metadata differed by source and by participant and was supplied without curation.

The collaborating institutions used their own protocols to collect whole blood in K2EDTA tubes. For TCRbeta analysis, collaborator samples were shipped as frozen whole blood, as isolated PBMCs, or as DNA extracted from either sample type. TCRbeta CDR3 regions were amplified from genomic DNA using the immunoSEQ Assay, a bias-controlled multiplex PCR. The original methods were these. Within the assay, amplification of reference gene primers was used to estimate how many nucleated cells each sample contained. To quantify the absolute abundance of each unique TCRbeta CDR3 rearrangement, sequence reads were collapsed and filtered. For each sample, productive Simpson clonality was calculated as the square root of Simpson's diversity index across productive rearrangements. TCRdb's version of the immuneACCESS table is confined to in-frame rearrangements and falls short of the full clone set. An unresolved V gene accounts for under half of the shortfall where checked; the remainder is of unknown origin. That table furnishes V, J and clone size, whereas the DNA furnished D and trimming. The sample table shows roughly 69,000 clones, and 80% to 90% are seen once. The ten largest clones capture roughly an eighth of the sample.

Recombination linked TRBV9 to TRBJ1-2; a tentative D match to TRBD1 spans 5 bases. The sample was peripheral blood. This clonotype was sampled from a human donor in a cohort sampled during active COVID-19. The DNA sequence is TGTGCCAGCAGCGTTAGTCCGGACATCTATGGCTACACCTTC. Its coded protein is CASSVSPDIYGYTF.